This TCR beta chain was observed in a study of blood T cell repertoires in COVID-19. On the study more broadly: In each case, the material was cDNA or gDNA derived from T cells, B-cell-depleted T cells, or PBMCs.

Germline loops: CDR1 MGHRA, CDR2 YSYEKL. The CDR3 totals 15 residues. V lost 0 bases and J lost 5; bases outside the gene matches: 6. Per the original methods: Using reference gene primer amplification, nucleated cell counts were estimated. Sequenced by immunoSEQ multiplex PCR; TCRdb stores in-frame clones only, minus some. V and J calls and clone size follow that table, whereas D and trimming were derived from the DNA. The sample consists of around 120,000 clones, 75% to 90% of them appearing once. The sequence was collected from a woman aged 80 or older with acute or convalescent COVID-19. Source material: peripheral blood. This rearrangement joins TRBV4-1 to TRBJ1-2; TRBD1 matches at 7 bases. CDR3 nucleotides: TGCGCCAGCAGCCAAGATGGGACAGTCAGATATGGCTACACCTTC. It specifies CASSQDGTVRYGYTF.